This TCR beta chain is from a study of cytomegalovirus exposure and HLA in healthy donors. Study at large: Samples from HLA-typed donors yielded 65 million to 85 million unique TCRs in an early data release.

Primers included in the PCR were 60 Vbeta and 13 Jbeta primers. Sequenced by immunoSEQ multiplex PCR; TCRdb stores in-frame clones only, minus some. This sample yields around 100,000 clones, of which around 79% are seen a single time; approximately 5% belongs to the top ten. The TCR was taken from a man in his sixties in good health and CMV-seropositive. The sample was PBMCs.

The CDR3 is CASSAMTGGSREGYTF. Written as DNA, the CDR3 is TGTGCCAGCAGCGCCATGACAGGGGGGAGCCGTGAAGGCTACACCTTC. The genes are TRBV5-4 and TRBJ1-2, with TRBD1 matching over 9 bases. Germline CDR1 is SGHNT and CDR2 is YYREEE (reference sequence). The V gene end was trimmed by 4 bases and the J gene end by 8 bases; junction bases not matched to a gene: 15. The CDR3 sequence is 16 residues long.